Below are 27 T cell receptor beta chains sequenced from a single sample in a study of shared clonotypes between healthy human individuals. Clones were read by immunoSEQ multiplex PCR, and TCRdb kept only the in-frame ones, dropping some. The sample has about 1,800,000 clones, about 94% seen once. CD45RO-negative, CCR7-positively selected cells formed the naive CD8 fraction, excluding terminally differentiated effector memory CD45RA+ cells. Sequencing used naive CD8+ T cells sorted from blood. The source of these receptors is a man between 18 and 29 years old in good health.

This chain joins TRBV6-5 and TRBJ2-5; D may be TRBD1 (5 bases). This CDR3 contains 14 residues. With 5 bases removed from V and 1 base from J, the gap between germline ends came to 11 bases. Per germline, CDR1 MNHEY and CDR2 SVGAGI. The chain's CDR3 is CASSRDRLQETQYF. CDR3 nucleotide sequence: TGTGCCAGCAGTCGCGACAGACTCCAAGAGACCCAGTACTTC.

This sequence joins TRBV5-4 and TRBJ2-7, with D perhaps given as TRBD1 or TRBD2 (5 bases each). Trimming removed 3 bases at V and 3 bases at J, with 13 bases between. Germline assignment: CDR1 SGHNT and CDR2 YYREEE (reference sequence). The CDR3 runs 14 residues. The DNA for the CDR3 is TGTGCCAGCAGCTCAAGGGACCTCTTCTACGAGCAGTACTTC. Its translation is CASSSRDLFYEQYF.

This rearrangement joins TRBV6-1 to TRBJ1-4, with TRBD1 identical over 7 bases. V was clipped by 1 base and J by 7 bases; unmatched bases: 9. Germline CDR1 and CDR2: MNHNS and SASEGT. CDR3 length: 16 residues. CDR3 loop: CASSEDFLRDSEKLFF. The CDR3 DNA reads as TGTGCCAGCAGTGAAGACTTTCTCCGGGACAGTGAAAAACTGTTTTTT.

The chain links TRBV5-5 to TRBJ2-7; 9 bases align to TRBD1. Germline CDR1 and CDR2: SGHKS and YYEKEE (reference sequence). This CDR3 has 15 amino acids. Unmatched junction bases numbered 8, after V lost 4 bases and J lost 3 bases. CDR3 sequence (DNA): TGTGCCAGCAGCAGACCGGGACAGGGTATCTACGAGCAGTACTTC. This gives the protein CASSRPGQGIYEQYF.

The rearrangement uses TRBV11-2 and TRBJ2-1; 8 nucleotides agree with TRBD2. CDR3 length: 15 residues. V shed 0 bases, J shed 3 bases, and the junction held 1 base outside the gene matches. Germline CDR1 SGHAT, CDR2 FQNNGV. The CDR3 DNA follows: TGTGCCAGCAGCTTAGACACTAGCGGCTACAATGAGCAGTTCTTC. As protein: CASSLDTSGYNEQFF.

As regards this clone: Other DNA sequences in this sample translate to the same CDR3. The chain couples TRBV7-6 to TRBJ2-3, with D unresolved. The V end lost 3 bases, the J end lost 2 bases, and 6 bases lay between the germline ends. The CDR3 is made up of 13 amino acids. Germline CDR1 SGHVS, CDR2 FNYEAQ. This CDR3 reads CASSLNPTDTQYF. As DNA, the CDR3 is TGTGCCAGCAGCTTGAATCCCACAGATACGCAGTATTTT.

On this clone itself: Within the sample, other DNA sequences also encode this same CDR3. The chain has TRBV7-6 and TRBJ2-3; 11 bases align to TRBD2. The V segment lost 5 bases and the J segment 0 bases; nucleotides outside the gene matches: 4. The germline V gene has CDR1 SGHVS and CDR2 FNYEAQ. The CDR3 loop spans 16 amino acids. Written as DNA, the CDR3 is TGTGCCAGCAGCCTTCTAGCGGGGGGCAGCACAGATACGCAGTATTTT. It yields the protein CASSLLAGGSTDTQYF.

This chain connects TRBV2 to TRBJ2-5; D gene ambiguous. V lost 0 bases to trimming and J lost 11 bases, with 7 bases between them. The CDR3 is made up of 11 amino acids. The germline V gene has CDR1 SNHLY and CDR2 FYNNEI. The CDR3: CASSEADPQYF. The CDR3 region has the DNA TGTGCCAGCAGTGAAGCAGACCCACAGTACTTC.

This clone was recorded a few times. CDR3 nucleotides: TGTGCCAGCACCCAAGGACAGACTAACACCGGGGAGCTGTTTTTT. Translation: CASTQGQTNTGELFF. The V and J genes are TRBV6-6 and TRBJ2-2; maybe TRBD1 (6 bases). V was pared by 7 bases and J by 2 bases, with 14 bases between. CDR3 length: 15 amino acids. CDR1 and CDR2 (germline): MNHNY, SVGAGI (reference sequence).

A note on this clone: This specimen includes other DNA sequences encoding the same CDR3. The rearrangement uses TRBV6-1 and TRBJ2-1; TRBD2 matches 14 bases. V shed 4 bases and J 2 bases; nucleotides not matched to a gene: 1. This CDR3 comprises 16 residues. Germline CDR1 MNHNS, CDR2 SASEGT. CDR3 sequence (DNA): TGTGCCAGCAGTGCGGGACTAGCGGGGGCCTACAATGAGCAGTTCTTC. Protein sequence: CASSAGLAGAYNEQFF.

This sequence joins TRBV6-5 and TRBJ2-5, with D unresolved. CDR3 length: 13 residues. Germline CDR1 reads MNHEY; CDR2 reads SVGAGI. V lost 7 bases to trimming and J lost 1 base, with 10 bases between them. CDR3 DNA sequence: TGTGCCAGCACCGACGTGCTCCAAGAGACCCAGTACTTC. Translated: CASTDVLQETQYF.

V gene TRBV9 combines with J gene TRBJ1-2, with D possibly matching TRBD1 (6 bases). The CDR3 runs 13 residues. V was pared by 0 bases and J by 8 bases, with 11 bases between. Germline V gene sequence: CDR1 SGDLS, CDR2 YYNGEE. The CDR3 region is CASSVEDSFGYTF. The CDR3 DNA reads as TGTGCCAGCAGCGTAGAGGACAGTTTCGGCTACACCTTC.

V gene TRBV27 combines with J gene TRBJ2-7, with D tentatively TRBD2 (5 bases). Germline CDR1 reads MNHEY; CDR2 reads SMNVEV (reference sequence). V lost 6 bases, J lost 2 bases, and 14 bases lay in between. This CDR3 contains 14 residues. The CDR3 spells CASSSPGFAYEQYF. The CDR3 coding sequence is TGTGCCAGCAGCTCCCCGGGGTTTGCCTACGAGCAGTACTTC.

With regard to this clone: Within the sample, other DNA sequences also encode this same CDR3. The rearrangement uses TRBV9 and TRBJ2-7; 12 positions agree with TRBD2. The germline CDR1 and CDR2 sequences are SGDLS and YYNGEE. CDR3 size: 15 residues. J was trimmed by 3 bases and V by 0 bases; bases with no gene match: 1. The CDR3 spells CASSVGTSGVYEQYF. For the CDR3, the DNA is TGTGCCAGCAGCGTAGGGACTAGCGGGGTCTACGAGCAGTACTTC.

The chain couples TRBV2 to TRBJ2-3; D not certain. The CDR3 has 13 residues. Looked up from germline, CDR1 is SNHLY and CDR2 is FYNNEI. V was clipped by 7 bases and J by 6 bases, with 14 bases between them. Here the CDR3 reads CASTPIIPDTQYF. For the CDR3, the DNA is TGTGCCAGCACACCCATCATTCCCGATACGCAGTATTTT.

The CDR3 sequence: CASSSPPNEKLFF. The CDR3 nucleotides are TGTGCCAGCAGTTCCCCACCTAATGAAAAACTGTTTTTT. The chain carries TRBV28 and TRBJ1-4; D gene unclear. V was shortened by 4 bases and J by 3 bases, with 6 bases between the two germline ends. Germline loops: CDR1 MDHEN, CDR2 SYDVKM. The CDR3 sequence is 13 residues long.

CDR3 amino acids: CASSQDMVPPPAYGYTF. Written as DNA, the CDR3 is TGTGCCAGCAGCCAAGATATGGTCCCTCCCCCCGCCTATGGCTACACCTTC. The rearrangement links TRBV14 to TRBJ1-2; D gene uncertain. Per the germline V gene, CDR1 is SGHDN and CDR2 is FVKESK. The CDR3 spans 17 residues. The ends were cut back, 0 bases at V and 4 bases at J, with 18 bases in the middle.

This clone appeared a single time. In DNA form, the CDR3 reads TGTGCCAGCATTGTAGGGGCAGGAGCCTACGAGCAGTACTTC. Translation: CASIVGAGAYEQYF. The chain employs TRBV25-1 and TRBJ2-7, with TRBD1 as a possible D gene (5 bases). The germline V and J ends were trimmed by 7 bases and 2 bases, with 15 bases remaining between them. The CDR3 is made up of 14 amino acids. Germline values: CDR1 MGHDK, CDR2 SYGVNS.

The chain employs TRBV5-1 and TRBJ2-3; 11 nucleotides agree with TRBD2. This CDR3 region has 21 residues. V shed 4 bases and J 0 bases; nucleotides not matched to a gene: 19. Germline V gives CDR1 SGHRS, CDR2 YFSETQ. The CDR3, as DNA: TGCGCCAGCAGCCCAAGGGGGGGCCTAGCGGGAGGACCAACTAGCACAGATACGCAGTATTTT. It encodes CASSPRGGLAGGPTSTDTQYF.

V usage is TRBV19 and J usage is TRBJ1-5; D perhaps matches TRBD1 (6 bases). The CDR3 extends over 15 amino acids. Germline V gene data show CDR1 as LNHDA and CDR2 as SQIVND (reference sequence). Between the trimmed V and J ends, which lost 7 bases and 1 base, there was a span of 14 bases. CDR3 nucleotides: TGTGCCAGTATGGGGGCGGCGGCGAGCAATCAGCCCCAGCATTTT. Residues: CASMGAAASNQPQHF.

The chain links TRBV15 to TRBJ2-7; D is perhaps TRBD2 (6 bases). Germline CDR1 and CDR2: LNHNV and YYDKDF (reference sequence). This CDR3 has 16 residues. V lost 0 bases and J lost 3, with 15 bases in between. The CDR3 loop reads CATSRDYGTDYYEQYF. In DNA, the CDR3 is TGTGCCACCAGCAGAGATTATGGGACTGACTACTACGAGCAGTACTTC.

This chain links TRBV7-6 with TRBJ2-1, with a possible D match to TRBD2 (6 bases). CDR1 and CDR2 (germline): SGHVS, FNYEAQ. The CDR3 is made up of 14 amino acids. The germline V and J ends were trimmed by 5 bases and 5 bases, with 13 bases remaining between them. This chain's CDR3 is CASSISGVDNEQFF. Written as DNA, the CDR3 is TGTGCCAGCAGCATATCGGGAGTTGACAATGAGCAGTTCTTC.

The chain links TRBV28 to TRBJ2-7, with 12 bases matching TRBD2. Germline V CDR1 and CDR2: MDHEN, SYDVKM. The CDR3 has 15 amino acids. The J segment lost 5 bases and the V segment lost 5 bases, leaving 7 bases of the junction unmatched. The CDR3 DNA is TGTGCCAGCAGTACCCTAGCGGGAGGGCCCCACGAGCAGTACTTC. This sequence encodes CASSTLAGGPHEQYF.

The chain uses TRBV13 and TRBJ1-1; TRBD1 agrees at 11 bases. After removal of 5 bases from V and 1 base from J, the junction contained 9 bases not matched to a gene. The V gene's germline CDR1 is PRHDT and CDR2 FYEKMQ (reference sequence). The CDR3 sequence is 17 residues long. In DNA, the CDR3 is TGTGCCAGCAGCCCTGTGGGGGACAGGGGGGAGAACACTGAAGCTTTCTTT. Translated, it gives CASSPVGDRGENTEAFF.

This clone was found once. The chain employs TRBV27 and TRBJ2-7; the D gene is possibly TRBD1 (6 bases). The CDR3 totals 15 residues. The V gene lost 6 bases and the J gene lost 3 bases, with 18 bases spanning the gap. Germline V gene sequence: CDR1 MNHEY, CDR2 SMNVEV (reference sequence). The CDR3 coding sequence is TGTGCCAGCAGCTCCGGGACAAACCTCAACTACGAGCAGTACTTC. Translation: CASSSGTNLNYEQYF.

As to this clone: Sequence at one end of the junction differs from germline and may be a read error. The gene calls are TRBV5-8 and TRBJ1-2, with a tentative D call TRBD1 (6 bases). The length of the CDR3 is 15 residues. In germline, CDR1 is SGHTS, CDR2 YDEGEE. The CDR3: CASSLAGGSNYSYTF. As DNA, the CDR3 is TGTGCCAGCAGCTTGGCCGGGGGCAGTAACTATAGCTACACCTTC.

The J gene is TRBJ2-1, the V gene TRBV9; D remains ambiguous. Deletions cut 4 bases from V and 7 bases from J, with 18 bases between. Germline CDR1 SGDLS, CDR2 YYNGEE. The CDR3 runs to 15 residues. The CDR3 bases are TGTGCCAGCAGCCCCTCCACAGAACGGGCAAATGAGCAGTTCTTC. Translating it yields CASSPSTERANEQFF. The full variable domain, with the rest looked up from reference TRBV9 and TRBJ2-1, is DSGVTQTPKHLITATGQRVTLRCSPRSGDLSVYWYQQSLDQGLQFLIQYYNGEERAKGNILERFSAQQFPDLHSELNLSSLELGDSALYFCASSPSTERANEQFFGPGTRLTVL.